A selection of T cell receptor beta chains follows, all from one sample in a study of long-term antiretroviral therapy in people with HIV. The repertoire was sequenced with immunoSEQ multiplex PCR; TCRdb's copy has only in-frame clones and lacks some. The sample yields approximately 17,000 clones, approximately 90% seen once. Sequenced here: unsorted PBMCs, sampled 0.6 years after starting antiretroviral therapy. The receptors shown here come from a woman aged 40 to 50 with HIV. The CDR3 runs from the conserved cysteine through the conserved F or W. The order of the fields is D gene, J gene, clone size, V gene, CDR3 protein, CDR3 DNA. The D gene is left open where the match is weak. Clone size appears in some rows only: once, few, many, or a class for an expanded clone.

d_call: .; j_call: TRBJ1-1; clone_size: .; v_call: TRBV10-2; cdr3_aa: CASSYANTEAFF; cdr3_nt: TGCGCCAGCAGTTACGCGAACACTGAAGCTTTCTTT
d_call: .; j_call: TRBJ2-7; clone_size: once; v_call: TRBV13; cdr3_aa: CASSLKRYEQYF; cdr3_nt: TGTGCCAGCAGCTTGAAACGTTACGAGCAGTACTTC
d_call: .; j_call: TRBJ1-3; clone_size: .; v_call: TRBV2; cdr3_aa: CASSEGASGNTIYF; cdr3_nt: TGTGCCAGCAGTGAAGGGGCATCTGGAAACACCATATATTTT
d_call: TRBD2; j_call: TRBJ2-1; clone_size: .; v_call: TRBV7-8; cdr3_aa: CASHRLAVTDNEQFF; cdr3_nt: TGTGCCAGCCACCGACTAGCGGTAACCGACAATGAGCAGTTCTTC
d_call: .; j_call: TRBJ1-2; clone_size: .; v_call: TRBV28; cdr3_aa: CASSLGAGQSYTF; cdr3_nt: TGTGCCAGCAGTTTAGGGGCTGGACAAAGCTACACCTTC
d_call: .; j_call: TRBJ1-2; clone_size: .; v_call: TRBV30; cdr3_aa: CAWTVWGQDYGYTF; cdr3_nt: TGTGCCTGGACGGTCTGGGGGCAGGACTATGGCTACACCTTC
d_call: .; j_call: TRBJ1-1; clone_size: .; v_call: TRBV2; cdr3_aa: CASSENILMNTEAFF; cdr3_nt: TGTGCCAGCAGTGAAAACATTTTAATGAACACTGAAGCTTTCTTT
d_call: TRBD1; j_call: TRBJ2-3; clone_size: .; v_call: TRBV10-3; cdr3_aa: CAISGTGHGTDTQYF; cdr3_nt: TGTGCCATCAGCGGGACAGGGCACGGCACAGATACGCAGTATTTT
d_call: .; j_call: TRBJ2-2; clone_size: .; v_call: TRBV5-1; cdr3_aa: CASRSGQQRSIGELFF; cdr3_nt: TGCGCCAGCAGATCAGGACAGCAGAGATCAATCGGGGAGCTGTTTTTT
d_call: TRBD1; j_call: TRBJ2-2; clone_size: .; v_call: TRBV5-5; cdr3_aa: CASSFGTGGTGELFF; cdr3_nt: TGTGCCAGCAGCTTTGGGACAGGGGGGACCGGGGAGCTGTTTTTT
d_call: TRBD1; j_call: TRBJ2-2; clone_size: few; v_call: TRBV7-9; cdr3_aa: CASSFLQGASTGELFF; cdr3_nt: TGTGCCAGCAGCTTCCTACAGGGGGCAAGCACCGGGGAGCTGTTTTTT
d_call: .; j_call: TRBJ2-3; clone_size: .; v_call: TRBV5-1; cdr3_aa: CASSLARPSSDTQYF; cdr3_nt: TGCGCCAGCAGCTTGGCTAGACCCTCTTCCGATACGCAGTATTTT
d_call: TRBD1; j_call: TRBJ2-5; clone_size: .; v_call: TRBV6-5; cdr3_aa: CASSFTGEETQYF; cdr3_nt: TGTGCCAGCAGTTTTACAGGGGAAGAGACCCAGTACTTC
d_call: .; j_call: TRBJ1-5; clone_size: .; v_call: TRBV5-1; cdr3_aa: CASSLRGPYSNQPQHF; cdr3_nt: TGCGCCAGCAGCTTAAGGGGTCCCTATAGCAATCAGCCCCAGCATTTT
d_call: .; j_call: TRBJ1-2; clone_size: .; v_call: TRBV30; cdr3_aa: CAWSSLVYTF; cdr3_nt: TGTGCCTGGAGTTCGCTCGTCTACACCTTC
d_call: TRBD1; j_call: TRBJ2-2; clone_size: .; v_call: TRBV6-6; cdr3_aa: CATHGQEGTGELFF; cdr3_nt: TGTGCCACTCACGGACAGGAAGGCACCGGGGAGCTGTTTTTT
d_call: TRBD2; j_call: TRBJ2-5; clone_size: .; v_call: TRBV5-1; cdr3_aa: CASSLSGGYQETQYF; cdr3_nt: TGCGCCAGCAGCTTAAGCGGGGGGTACCAAGAGACCCAGTACTTC
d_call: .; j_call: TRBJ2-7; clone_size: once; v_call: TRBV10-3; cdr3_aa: CAISEPAGTSSYEQYF; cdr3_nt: TGTGCCATCAGTGAGCCGGCGGGGACGAGCTCCTACGAGCAGTACTTC
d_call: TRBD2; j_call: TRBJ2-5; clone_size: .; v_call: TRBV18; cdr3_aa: CASSPPSGRGALQETQYF; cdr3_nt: TGTGCCAGCTCACCACCGTCCGGGCGGGGGGCGCTCCAAGAGACCCAGTACTTC
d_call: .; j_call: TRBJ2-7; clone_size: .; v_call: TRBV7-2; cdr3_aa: CASSSSRTTTYEQYF; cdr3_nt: TGTGCCAGCAGCTCGTCCCGGACTACTACCTACGAGCAGTACTTC
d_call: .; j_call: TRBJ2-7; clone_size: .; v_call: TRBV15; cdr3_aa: CATSRDSYEQYF; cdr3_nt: TGTGCCACCAGCAGAGATTCCTACGAGCAGTACTTC
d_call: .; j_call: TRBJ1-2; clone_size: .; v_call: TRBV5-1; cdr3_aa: CASTSGLISPHGYTF; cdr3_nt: TGCGCCAGCACCTCGGGCCTAATCTCTCCCCATGGCTACACCTTC
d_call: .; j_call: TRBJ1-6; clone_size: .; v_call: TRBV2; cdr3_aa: CAQRQGEGSPLHF; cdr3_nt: TGTGCCCAGAGACAAGGAGAAGGGTCACCCCTCCACTTT
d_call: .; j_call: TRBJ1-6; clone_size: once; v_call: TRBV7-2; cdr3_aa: CASSPPGRGVDRSPLHF; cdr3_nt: TGTGCCAGCAGCCCCCCGGGCCGGGGGGTAGACCGATCACCCCTCCACTTT
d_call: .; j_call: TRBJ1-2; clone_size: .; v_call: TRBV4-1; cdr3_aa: CASSQDWGGIGYTF; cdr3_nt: TGCGCCAGCAGCCAAGATTGGGGGGGCATTGGCTACACCTTC
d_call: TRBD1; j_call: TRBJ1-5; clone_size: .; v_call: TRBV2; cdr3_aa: CASSIESRDREGSRNQPQHF; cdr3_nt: TGTGCCAGCAGTATTGAAAGCCGGGACAGGGAAGGGTCGCGCAATCAGCCCCAGCATTTT
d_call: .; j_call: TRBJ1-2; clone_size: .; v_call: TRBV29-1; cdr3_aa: CSVVTGWGYTF; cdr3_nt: TGCAGCGTTGTCACCGGTTGGGGCTACACCTTC
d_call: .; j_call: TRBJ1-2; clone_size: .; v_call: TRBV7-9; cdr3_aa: CASSLVLAVANYGYTF; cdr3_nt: TGTGCCAGCAGCTTAGTTCTTGCAGTAGCAAACTATGGCTACACCTTC
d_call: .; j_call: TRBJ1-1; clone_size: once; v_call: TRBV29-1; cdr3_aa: CRADGRNTEAFF; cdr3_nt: TGCAGGGCTGACGGGAGGAACACTGAAGCTTTCTTT